This paragraph covers one T cell receptor (beta chain) sequence. The target antigen is unknown. These data come from a study of T cells after yellow fever vaccination. About the study: The authors prepared low-cell-number fractions using SMART-Seq v4 Ultra Low Input. Findings and caveats of the study: Clonotypes found in both CD4 and CD8 compartments made up a small share.

TCRdb reanalysed the 5' RACE reads using MiXCR and keeps one entry per CDR3 protein. This sample has 120,000 or so distinct CDR3 sequences, with around 9.8% found just once. The germline V gene has CDR1 MNHNS and CDR2 SASEGT. CDR3 length: 13 amino acids. With 1 base removed from V and 5 bases from J, the gap between germline ends came to 6 bases. Sequences were derived from CD8+ T cells sorted from PBMCs, sampled on the day of the yellow fever booster vaccination. The origin of this receptor is a man aged 18 to 35 who received the YFV17D yellow fever vaccine. The rearrangement uses TRBV6-1 and TRBJ2-1; D gene ambiguous. CDR3: CASSEGLNNEQFF. The CDR3 DNA reads as TGTGCCAGCAGTGAAGGGCTCAACAATGAGCAGTTCTTC.